This passage covers 6 T cell receptor beta chains from one sample sequenced in a study of blood T cell repertoires in COVID-19. Some clones are missing from TCRdb's copy, which holds only in-frame ones; the method was immunoSEQ multiplex PCR. Of about 250,000 clones detected, roughly 80% appear once; the ten largest clones hold more than 6%. Sequenced sample: peripheral blood. The receptors come from an older woman with active or convalescent COVID-19.

V is TRBV7-9 and J is TRBJ1-2; possibly TRBD1 for D (6 bases). Per germline, CDR1 SEHNR and CDR2 FQNEAQ (reference sequence). The CDR3 spans 16 residues. Trimming cost V 1 base and J 0 bases, with 12 bases left between them. In DNA form, the CDR3 reads TGTGCCAGCAGCTTAGTGGGACAATTAGCTAACTATGGCTACACCTTC. Its translation is CASSLVGQLANYGYTF.

The chain employs TRBV5-1 and TRBJ2-1; 7 bases are shared with TRBD1. The CDR3 covers 14 residues. V lost 2 bases, J lost 4 bases, and 3 bases stayed unmatched. Germline V gene data show CDR1 as SGHRS and CDR2 as YFSETQ. The DNA of the CDR3 is TGCGCCAGCAGCTTCGGACAGGCGTACAATGAGCAGTTCTTC. Protein product: CASSFGQAYNEQFF.

V is TRBV11-2 and J is TRBJ2-5; D remains ambiguous. Germline values: CDR1 SGHAT, CDR2 FQNNGV. This CDR3 comprises 13 residues. V lost 5 bases to trimming and J lost 5 bases, with 12 bases between them. The CDR3 bases are TGTGCCAGCAGCCCGGTCGCATTGGAGACCCAGTACTTC. Translation: CASSPVALETQYF.

About this clone itself: The sample carries other DNA sequences with the same CDR3. In DNA form, the CDR3 reads TGCGCCAGCAGCTTGGACAGTAGCAATCAGCCCCAGCATTTT. Amino acid sequence: CASSLDSSNQPQHF. V usage is TRBV5-1 and J usage is TRBJ1-5, with D hard to call. Germline values: CDR1 SGHRS, CDR2 YFSETQ. V was clipped by 0 bases and J by 0 bases, with 4 bases between them. This CDR3 has 14 amino acids.

The chain employs TRBV7-2 and TRBJ2-3; D is ambiguous. Germline CDR1 is SGHTA and CDR2 is FQGNSA. Trimming took 0 bases from V and 2 from J, leaving 6 bases between them. The CDR3 covers 14 residues. The chain's CDR3 is CASSLAWPTDTQYF. As DNA, the CDR3 is TGTGCCAGCAGCTTAGCGTGGCCCACAGATACGCAGTATTTT.

The CDR3 region is CASSLGFGGRIYNEQFF. CDR3 DNA: TGTGCCAGCAGCCTTGGTTTCGGGGGGCGAATTTACAATGAGCAGTTCTTC. The chain recombines TRBV3-1 (or the pseudogene TRBV3-2) with TRBJ2-1; D is perhaps TRBD2 (7 bases). The germline V gene encodes CDR1 LGHDT and CDR2 YNNKEL (reference sequence). V was pared by 4 bases and J by 4 bases, with 20 bases between. The CDR3 length is 17 residues.